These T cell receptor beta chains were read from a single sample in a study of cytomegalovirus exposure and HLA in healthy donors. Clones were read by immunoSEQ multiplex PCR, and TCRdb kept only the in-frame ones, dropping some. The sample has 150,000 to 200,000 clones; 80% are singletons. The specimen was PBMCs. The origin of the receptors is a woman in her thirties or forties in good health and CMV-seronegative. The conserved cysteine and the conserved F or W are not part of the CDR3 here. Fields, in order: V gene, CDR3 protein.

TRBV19 ATNSRSFNQPQH
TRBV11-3 ARWGGDYGYT
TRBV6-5 ASRLLARITGELF
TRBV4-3 ASSQYLAGGGDYGYT
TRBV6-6 ASGQGQGNSPLH
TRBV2 ASSSGGRGYT
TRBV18 ASSPGTGGYEQY
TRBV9 ASSVGTGVGSPLH
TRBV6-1 ASSELAFSYEQY
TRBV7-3 ASSAGLAGGVEQF
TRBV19 ASRRPEVQNTEAF
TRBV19 ASRREDEKLF
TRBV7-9 ASSELVNTEAF
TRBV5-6 ASSIGQVIVEKLF
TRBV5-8 ASSRVVEQF
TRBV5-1 ASSGRDRFDNEQF
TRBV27 ASSSFSGAYNEQF
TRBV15 ATSREGTGASTDTQY
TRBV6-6 ASSLPQGWSQY
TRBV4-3 ASSQSRGFYEQY
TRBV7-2 ASSLLAGGREETQY
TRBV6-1 ASRGGTFQETQY
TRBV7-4 ASSPLGGNQPQH
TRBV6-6 ASTPGYGYT
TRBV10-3 AISPGGNNYGYT
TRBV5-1 ASSLADRTGEKLF
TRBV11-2 ASSLGSSGLYGYT
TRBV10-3 AITEVGGPSGEQF
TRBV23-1 ASTPGGTGSGANVLT
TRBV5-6 ASSRTWEEGGTDTQY
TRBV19 ASSSGQSSYEQY
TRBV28 ASATRDSYNEQF
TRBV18 ASSSNYEQY
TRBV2 ASGGGREKLF
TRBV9 ASSGQGETQY
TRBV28 ASSLGSTGELF
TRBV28 ASSSPPGSGDSSYEQY
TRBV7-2 ASTKEGASGELF
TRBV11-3 ASTPGGTEWNTGELF
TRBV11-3 ASSLGTYPTEQF